This T cell receptor (beta chain) comes out of a study of T cells in Graves' hyperthyroidism and ophthalmopathy. Across the study: Upon initial diagnosis and before any treatment, peripheral blood was collected.

RNA transcripts served as the template for amplifying TCR beta CDR3 regions. Carried out on the TCR CDR3, a first-round RT-PCR used the HTBI primer set. MiXCR, run by TCRdb on the multiplex PCR reads, gives a single entry per CDR3 protein. The table shows 300,000 to 450,000 distinct CDR3 sequences, with 25% occurring only once. CDR3 size: 16 residues. Germline V CDR1 and CDR2: MDHEN, SYDVKM. Germline trimming cut 2 bases from V and 0 bases from J; bases unmatched to any gene: 3. If no ophthalmopathy progression occurred within 18 months, Graves' hyperthyroidism was stable. In this sample, this clonotype turned up many times.

The TCR comes from a man between 45 and 60 years old with Graves' hyperthyroidism. Sequences were obtained from blood. The gene calls are TRBV28 and TRBJ2-3, with 9 bases lining up with TRBD1. CDR3 coding DNA: TGTGCCAGCAGTTTACTTGGACAGGGGAGCACAGATACGCAGTATTTT. This sequence encodes CASSLLGQGSTDTQYF.